This T cell receptor (beta chain) came from a study of T cell changes during pregnancy in multiple sclerosis. Here immunoSEQ multiplex PCR was the method, and the copy in TCRdb shows in-frame clones only, minus some. Here the sample spans about 47,000 clones, about 91% being singletons. There are 14 residues in the CDR3. The J segment lost 1 base and the V segment lost 2 bases, leaving 2 bases of the junction unmatched. Germline loops: CDR1 SGHRS, CDR2 YFSETQ. This specimen was peripheral blood, taken in the third trimester of pregnancy. This TCR was sampled from a female donor with multiple sclerosis, enrolled in a pregnancy study. This rearrangement joins TRBV5-1 to TRBJ1-1; 7 nucleotides line up with TRBD1. The CDR3 here is CASSFEGANTEAFF. The CDR3 nucleotides are TGCGCCAGCAGCTTCGAGGGGGCGAACACTGAAGCTTTCTTT. Complete variable domain (other parts from reference TRBV5-1 and TRBJ1-1): KAGVTQTPRYLIKTRGQQVTLSCSPISGHRSVSWYQQTPGQGLQFLFEYFSETQRNKGNFPGRFSGRQFSNSRSEMNVSTLELGDSALYLCASSFEGANTEAFFGQGTRLTVV.